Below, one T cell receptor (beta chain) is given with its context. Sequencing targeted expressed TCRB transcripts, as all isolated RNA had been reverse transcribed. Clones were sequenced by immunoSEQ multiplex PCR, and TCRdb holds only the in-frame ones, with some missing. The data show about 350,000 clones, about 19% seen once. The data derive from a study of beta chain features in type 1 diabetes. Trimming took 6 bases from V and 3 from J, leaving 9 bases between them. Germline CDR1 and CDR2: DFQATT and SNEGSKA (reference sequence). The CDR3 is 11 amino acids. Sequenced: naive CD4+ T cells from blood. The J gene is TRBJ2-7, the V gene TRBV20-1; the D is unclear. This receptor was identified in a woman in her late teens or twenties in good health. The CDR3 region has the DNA TGCAGTGCAGGCACAGTCTACGAGCAGTACTTC. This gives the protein CSAGTVYEQYF.